The clone carrying this T cell receptor beta chain was seen a few times. The antigen is not known. The junction does not match germline at one end; this may be a read error. This CDR3 contains 17 residues. CDR1 and CDR2 (germline): MNHGY, SAAAGT. This entry belongs to a study of sequential checkpoint blockade in melanoma. As for the study in general: Some 90 pretreatment tumor DNA samples were TCRβ immunosequenced.

Study findings and constraints: Clinical benefit was about 30 times likelier when tumor T-cell fraction and clonality increased.

Treatment given: randomized to nivolumab then ipilimumab (arm A) or the reverse (arm B). None of the patients previously received DNA-damaging chemotherapy. The table came from immunoSEQ multiplex PCR; TCRdb's copy has only in-frame clones and leaves some out. The sample contains 3,000 or so clones, 23% of which appear only once. The chain combines TRBV6-8 with TRBJ2-2, with TRBD2 matching 10 bases. This receptor was taken from a human donor with melanoma. The sample in question was tumor tissue (inferred from file names), obtained from a patient given nivolumab and ipilimumab in sequence. The CDR3: CAISGASGGLNTGELFF. The CDR3 nucleotides read TGTGCCATCAGTGGGGCTAGCGGGGGTCTTAACACCGGGGAGCTGTTTTTT.